The entry that follows covers one TCR beta chain sequence. These data come from a study of cytotoxic CD8 clonotypes in ibrutinib-treated CLL. Measured with immunoSEQ multiplex PCR; TCRdb has only the in-frame clones, and not every one. The data hold about 140,000 clones, with approximately 80% observed a single time. Source: PBMCs, taken after 36 months of ibrutinib treatment. This receptor was taken from a human donor with chronic lymphocytic leukemia.

The CDR3 nucleotides are TGTGCCAGCAGTTCCCGACGGAAGATCGAGACCCAGTACTTC. This gives the protein CASSSRRKIETQYF. The chain has TRBV27 and TRBJ2-5, with D unclear. CDR3 length equals 14 residues. The germline CDR1 and CDR2 sequences are MNHEY and SMNVEV (reference sequence). V lost 4 bases to trimming and J lost 5 bases, with 14 bases between them.